This TCR beta chain was profiled in a study of blood T cell repertoires in COVID-19. The CDR3 runs 15 residues. V dropped 2 bases and J dropped 3; count of bases not matched to a gene: 7. Germline loops: CDR1 GTSNPN, CDR2 SVGIG (reference sequence). Sequencing was performed with immunoSEQ multiplex PCR; in TCRdb, only in-frame clones are kept and a portion is missing. The sample lists 120,000 or so clones; 75% to 85% were seen once. The receptor's source is a woman aged 45-65 years with acute or convalescent COVID-19. The chain joins TRBV30 to TRBJ2-1; 7 nucleotides agree with TRBD2. The specimen sequenced was peripheral blood. In DNA form, the CDR3 reads TGTGCCTGGAGTCGGTTAGCGGGTATCTACAATGAGCAGTTCTTC. This codes for CAWSRLAGIYNEQFF.